This TCR beta chain was profiled in a study of T cell repertoires in cytomegalovirus infection. Study background: HLA-C-restricted CMV epitopes, recently identified, and well-studied HLA-B-restricted ones were used by the study. Public TCR beta signatures indicated both CMV infection and matching HLA type.

As regards this clonotype: Its antigen is not identified.

Whole-study findings and limits: Clonotypes of TCR beta that were HLA-C-restricted and CMV-specific dominated the ex vivo response.

V lost 6 bases to trimming and J lost 3 bases, with 8 bases between them. The CDR3 spans 12 residues. CDR1 and CDR2 (germline): SNHLY, FYNNEI. TCRdb re-analysed the reads in MiXCR, keeping a single row per CDR3 protein. This sample has approximately 910,000 distinct CDR3 sequences; around 32% occur once, and the top ten carry around an eighth. The chain employs TRBV2 and TRBJ1-1; D not certain. This clonotype was sampled from a human donor in good health (CMV status not recorded). Some clones in this sample may be carry-over from other donors' samples. Sequenced here: cultured CD8+ T cells from PBMCs, sampled from culture after CMV antigen stimulation. Written as DNA, the CDR3 is TGTGCCAGCAGGGACCTCGACACTGAAGCTTTCTTT. Protein: CASRDLDTEAFF.